Listed here are 22 T cell receptor beta chains from one sample, sequenced in a study of T cells in Graves' hyperthyroidism and ophthalmopathy. Template material for amplifying TCR beta CDR3 regions consisted of RNA transcripts. During a first-round RT-PCR of the TCR CDR3, the HTBI primer set was used. One entry per CDR3 protein results from TCRdb running MiXCR on the multiplex PCR reads. This table has about 290,000 distinct CDR3 sequences, approximately 15% appearing once. The sample taken for sequencing was blood. All receptors derive from a woman in her 40s with Graves' hyperthyroidism.

This chain uses TRBV24-1 with TRBJ1-1; possibly TRBD1 for D (6 bases). Trimming cost V 5 bases and J 5 bases, with 17 bases left between them. Germline V gives CDR1 KGHDR, CDR2 SFDVKD. This CDR3 has 15 amino acids. CDR3 loop: CATSASGGRETEAFF. Here the CDR3 DNA reads TGTGCCACCAGTGCCAGTGGGGGGCGTGAAACTGAAGCTTTCTTT.

This clonotype was observed many times. The CDR3 reads CASSSRGPGYTF. For the CDR3, the DNA is TGTGCCAGCAGCTCCAGGGGGCCTGGCTACACCTTC. The chain carries TRBV7-2 and TRBJ1-2, with TRBD1 identical over 8 bases. The CDR3 length is 12 residues. Germline loops: CDR1 SGHTA, CDR2 FQGNSA. V shed 4 bases, J shed 7 bases, and the junction held 2 bases outside the gene matches.

At least ten counts were recorded for this clonotype. The chain employs TRBV7-8 and TRBJ2-1; TRBD1 is a possible D gene (6 bases). The length of the CDR3 is 15 residues. V was cut by 4 bases and J by 2 bases, with 12 bases left in between. Germline CDR1 reads SGHVS; CDR2 reads FQNEAQ. CDR3 sequence: CASSSRGQPYNEQFF. DNA for the CDR3: TGTGCCAGCAGCTCCAGGGGACAACCCTACAATGAGCAGTTCTTC.

This clonotype has at least ten counts. This rearrangement joins TRBV7-9 to TRBJ2-1; weak D call: TRBD1 (6 bases). The CDR3 is 13 residues long. Trimming removed 5 bases at V and 5 bases at J, with 10 bases between. In germline, CDR1 is SEHNR, CDR2 FQNEAQ (reference sequence). CDR3 residues: CASSPGQHNEQFF. The CDR3, as DNA: TGTGCCAGCAGCCCCGGACAGCACAATGAGCAGTTCTTC.

The sample holds many counts of this clonotype. The J gene is TRBJ2-1, the V gene TRBV19; D is unclear. V was clipped by 8 bases and J by 4 bases, with 9 bases between them. Germline assignment: CDR1 LNHDA and CDR2 SQIVND (reference sequence). The CDR3 spans 12 residues. CDR3 residues: CASGWGYNEQFF. The DNA for the CDR3 is TGTGCCAGTGGCTGGGGATACAATGAGCAGTTCTTC.

By sample fraction, this clonotype is medium-sized. V gene TRBV28 combines with J gene TRBJ2-3; D might be TRBD2 (6 bases). The CDR3 is made up of 14 amino acids. The germline V gene encodes CDR1 MDHEN and CDR2 SYDVKM. Trimming stripped 4 bases from V and 5 bases from J, with 13 bases between. The CDR3 sequence: CASSSPSEIDTQYF. DNA for the CDR3: TGTGCCAGCAGTTCTCCTAGCGAGATAGATACGCAGTATTTT. The full variable domain, rest sourced from reference TRBV28 and TRBJ2-3, is DVKVTQSSRYLVKRTGEKVFLECVQDMDHENMFWYRQDPGLGLRLIYFSYDVKMKEKGDIPEGYSVSREKKERFSLILESASTNQTSMYLCASSSPSEIDTQYFGPGTRLTVL.

This clonotype was found many times. This chain links TRBV2 with TRBJ1-5; a weak D match, TRBD1 (6 bases). The V gene's germline CDR1 is SNHLY and CDR2 FYNNEI. The V gene lost 8 bases and the J gene lost 6 bases, with 17 bases spanning the gap. The CDR3 extends over 14 amino acids. CDR3 coding DNA: TGTGCCAGCGTTGCCGTTGGGGGCGGTCAGCCCCAGCATTTT. It is translated as CASVAVGGGQPQHF.

V gene TRBV11-3 combines with J gene TRBJ2-7, with 9 bases identical to TRBD1. The J segment lost 4 bases and the V segment lost 5 bases, leaving 12 bases of the junction unmatched. Germline V gene sequence: CDR1 SGHNT, CDR2 YENEEA. The CDR3 length is 16 residues. The CDR3 DNA reads as TGTGCCAGCAGCAACCGTCCGGGACAGGGTCCTTACGAGCAGTACTTC. This sequence encodes CASSNRPGQGPYEQYF. Drawing the rest from reference TRBV11-3 and TRBJ2-7, the complete variable domain is EAGVVQSPRYKIIEKKQPVAFWCNPISGHNTLYWYLQNLGQGPELLIRYENEEAVDDSQLPKDRFSAERLKGVDSTLKIQPAELGDSAVYLCASSNRPGQGPYEQYFGPGTRLTVT.

The V gene is TRBV18, the J gene TRBJ2-7; weak D call: TRBD1 (6 bases). CDR1 and CDR2 (germline): KGHSH, LQKENI. The V and J ends lost 3 bases and 2 bases respectively, with 8 bases between them. This CDR3 contains 13 residues. CDR3 nucleotides: TGTGCCAGCTCACCGGACAGCACCTACGAGCAGTACTTC. This gives the protein CASSPDSTYEQYF.

The chain combines TRBV14 with TRBJ2-2, with D possibly TRBD2 on 6 matching bases. Germline V lookup: CDR1 SGHDN, CDR2 FVKESK. V lost 1 base and J 2 bases, leaving 20 bases between the germline ends. The CDR3 runs 19 residues. CDR3 nucleotides: TGTGCCAGCAGCCAAGGCCTGTACGGAGGGGCGGTCAACACCGGGGAGCTGTTTTTT. Its translation is CASSQGLYGGAVNTGELFF.

This clonotype has at least ten counts. This chain connects TRBV2 to TRBJ1-5; D possibly corresponds to TRBD1 (6 bases). V lost 5 bases, J lost 2 bases, and 13 bases lay in between. The CDR3 loop spans 15 amino acids. CDR1 is SNHLY, CDR2 FYNNEI, per germline. CDR3 nucleotide sequence: TGTGCCAGCAGTTTCGTCAGGGGTGGCAATCAGCCCCAGCATTTT. Translating gives CASSFVRGGNQPQHF.

This clonotype has ten or more counts. The chain links TRBV7-2 to TRBJ2-7; 7 bases map to TRBD1. V was pared by 5 bases and J by 0 bases, with 7 bases of the junction left unmatched. Germline lookup yields CDR1 SGHTA and CDR2 FQGNSA. The CDR3 extends over 15 amino acids. The CDR3 region has the DNA TGTGCCAGCAGCCGAATCAGGGGGTACTCCTACGAGCAGTACTTC. The encoded protein is CASSRIRGYSYEQYF.

This clonotype was seen at least ten times. This chain links TRBV20-1 with TRBJ1-6; no clear D gene. From germline, CDR1 is DFQATT and CDR2 SNEGSKA (reference sequence). V dropped 1 base and J dropped 10 bases, with 11 bases sitting between them. This CDR3 has 13 amino acids. The DNA for the CDR3 is TGCAGTGCTAGAGTCAACAGAGGATCACCCCTCCACTTT. Translated, it gives CSARVNRGSPLHF.

V and J are TRBV6-2 or TRBV6-3 and TRBJ2-7, with TRBD2 identical over 13 bases. With 5 bases clipped from V and 0 bases from J, the junction kept 10 bases outside the gene matches. The V gene's germline CDR1 is MNHEY and CDR2 SVGEGT. The length of the CDR3 is 18 residues. The DNA of the CDR3 is TGTGCCAGCAGTGGAAACCCCGGGACTAGCGGGATCTCCTACGAGCAGTACTTC. Translating it yields CASSGNPGTSGISYEQYF.

This clonotype has a handful of counts. The chain employs TRBV4-1 and TRBJ2-5, with a weak D call TRBD2 (6 bases). The V gene lost 4 bases and the J gene lost 0 bases, with 15 bases spanning the gap. Germline loops: CDR1 MGHRA, CDR2 YSYEKL. The CDR3 extends over 16 amino acids. DNA of the CDR3: TGCGCCAGCAGCCCCCGAGGAGCGGGCTACCAAGAGACCCAGTACTTC. Protein product: CASSPRGAGYQETQYF.

In its sample, this clonotype was seen many times. J is TRBJ1-2 and V is TRBV4-1; the match to TRBD1 covers 8 bases. The junction had 6 bases not matched to a gene; V was cut back by 1 base and J by 8 bases. The CDR3 has 14 amino acids. CDR1 and CDR2 from the germline V gene are MGHRA and YSYEKL. DNA of the CDR3: TGCGCCAGCAGCCAAGGACAGGGGTTCATGGGCTACACCTTC. It translates to CASSQGQGFMGYTF.

This clonotype was seen ten or more times. V and J are TRBV7-9 and TRBJ2-1; D ambiguous. CDR1 and CDR2 from the germline V gene are SEHNR and FQNEAQ (reference sequence). V lost 2 bases, J lost 10 bases, and 9 bases lay in between. The CDR3 runs 12 residues. The chain's CDR3 is CASSLIPQEQFF. The CDR3 nucleotides are TGTGCCAGCAGCTTAATCCCCCAAGAGCAGTTCTTC. The full variable domain, with the rest looked up from reference TRBV7-9 and TRBJ2-1, is DTGVSQNPRHKITKRGQNVTFRCDPISEHNRLYWYRQTLGQGPEFLTYFQNEAQLEKSRLLSDRFSAERPKGSFSTLEIQRTEQGDSAMYLCASSLIPQEQFFGPGTRLTVL.

The table lists this clonotype with many counts. The genes are TRBV6-1 and TRBJ2-1; D ambiguous. CDR3 length equals 13 residues. Germline V gene data show CDR1 as MNHNS and CDR2 as SASEGT. With 2 bases removed from V and 5 bases from J, the gap between germline ends came to 7 bases. CDR3 DNA: TGTGCCAGCAGTGAAAGCTATGACAATGAGCAGTTCTTC. Amino acids: CASSESYDNEQFF.

In its sample, this clonotype was seen many times. This chain links TRBV28 with TRBJ2-3, with 9 nucleotides matching TRBD2. The CDR3 contains 16 residues. After removal of 7 bases from V and 5 bases from J, the junction contained 13 bases not matched to a gene. CDR1 MDHEN and CDR2 SYDVKM come from the germline V gene. The CDR3 is CASTRRGGRAIDTQYF. CDR3 DNA: TGTGCCAGCACCCGGAGGGGCGGGAGGGCCATAGATACGCAGTATTTT.

The V call is TRBV4-2, the J call TRBJ2-5, with D perhaps TRBD2 (5 bases). V was shortened by 2 bases and J by 1 base, with 11 bases between the two germline ends. Germline CDR1 reads LGHNA; CDR2 reads YNFKEQ. The CDR3 totals 15 residues. The DNA for the CDR3 is TGTGCCAGCAGCCAACTAGCTGGTTCCCAAGAGACCCAGTACTTC. This encodes CASSQLAGSQETQYF.

This clonotype was counted ten times or more. The CDR3 here is CASSQSLIGRVFSTDTQYF. The CDR3 DNA is TGTGCCAGCAGTCAATCTCTTATCGGGAGGGTCTTTAGCACAGATACGCAGTATTTT. This rearrangement joins TRBV28 to TRBJ2-3, with 8 positions matching TRBD2. V lost 5 bases to trimming and J lost 0 bases; unmatched junction nucleotides: 16. The CDR3 extends over 19 amino acids. CDR1 MDHEN and CDR2 SYDVKM come from the germline V gene.

This clonotype was seen repeatedly, ten times or more. The rearrangement links TRBV7-2 to TRBJ2-7; TRBD2 aligns across 7 bases. Germline CDR1 is SGHTA and CDR2 is FQGNSA. The CDR3 sequence is 14 residues long. The junction had 5 bases not matched to a gene; V was cut back by 1 base and J by 5 bases. In DNA form, the CDR3 reads TGTGCCAGCAGCTTAGGGACTGCGGGGGACGAGCAGTACTTC. Translating gives CASSLGTAGDEQYF.